This is a list of T cell receptor beta chains from one sample in a study of blood T cell repertoires in COVID-19. Assay: immunoSEQ multiplex PCR; the TCRdb copy retains only in-frame clones and omits some. The sample lists 400,000 to 550,000 clones, around 89% occurring once. Sequenced material: peripheral blood. These receptors all come from a woman between 25 and 40 years old with acute or convalescent COVID-19. Each CDR3 is given with its conserved first and last residue. Fields, in order: J gene, D gene, V gene, CDR3 DNA, CDR3 protein. The D gene is left open where the match is weak.

>TRBJ1-4|TRBD1|TRBV2
TGTGCCAGTGGACAGGGGAGGAAGACTAATGAAAAACTGTTTTTT
CASGQGRKTNEKLFF
>TRBJ2-5|TRBD1|TRBV6-5
TGTGCCAGCAGAGAGACAGGGTCACGGGAGACCCAGTACTTC
CASRETGSRETQYF
>TRBJ2-3|TRBD1|TRBV6-6
TGTGCCAGCAGTCAACGGGACAGGGCTACAGATACGCAGTATTTT
CASSQRDRATDTQYF
>TRBJ2-1|TRBD2|TRBV7-9
TGTGCCAGCAGCCGACTAGCGGGGGTGAGTGAGCAGTTCTTC
CASSRLAGVSEQFF
>TRBJ2-5|-|TRBV7-9
TGTGCCAGCAGCTTAGCCCAGGGGTTCAACAGGGACGTCGGCGAGACCCAGTACTTC
CASSLAQGFNRDVGETQYF
>TRBJ2-2|TRBD1|TRBV5-1
TGCGCCAGCAGTCTCCGAGGACAGGACACCGGGGAGCTGTTTTTT
CASSLRGQDTGELFF
>TRBJ1-1|TRBD1|TRBV5-1
TGCGCCAGCAGCTACCTAGGGACAGGGCCGGTCTTT
CASSYLGTGPVF
>TRBJ1-3|TRBD1|TRBV28
TGTGCCAGCAGTACCACTAAGGGGACAGGGATATACACCATATATTTT
CASSTTKGTGIYTIYF
>TRBJ2-3|-|TRBV28
TGTGCCAGCAGTTTCCCACCACCGGGGTCTGCTACGCAGTATTTT
CASSFPPPGSATQYF
>TRBJ2-7|-|TRBV19
TGTGCCAGTAGTCCTAGGCCCTCCTACGAGCAGTACTTC
CASSPRPSYEQYF